These 22 T cell receptor beta chains originate from one sample sequenced in a study of early T cells in non-severe SARS-CoV-2 infection. One entry per CDR3 protein, called by TCRdb with MiXCR from the 5' RACE reads. Of about 41,000 distinct CDR3 sequences listed, approximately 11% are singletons. The sequenced material came from whole blood. The receptors here all came from an adult who was a healthcare worker with PCR-confirmed SARS-CoV-2 infection or an uninfected control (not recorded which).

The sample holds many counts of this clonotype. The chain employs TRBV11-2 and TRBJ2-1, with 9 bases that match TRBD1. Trimming took 5 bases from V and 1 from J; bases not matched to a gene: 6. CDR1 is SGHAT and CDR2 is FQNNGV in the germline V gene. The CDR3 runs to 16 residues. This CDR3 reads CASSPIGTGSYNEQFF. CDR3 nucleotide sequence: TGTGCCAGCAGCCCTATAGGGACAGGGTCCTACAATGAGCAGTTCTTC.

Ten or more counts support this clonotype. V and J are TRBV11-1 and TRBJ2-1, with 7 bases fitting TRBD1. Trimming cost V 7 bases and J 9 bases; bases outside gene matches: 12. The CDR3 has 14 amino acids. Germline CDR1 is SGHAT and CDR2 is FQDESV (reference sequence). The CDR3 nucleotides are TGTGCCAGCACTCGACCACGGACAGGCAGTGAGCAGTTCTTC. Protein product: CASTRPRTGSEQFF.

In its sample, this clonotype is medium-sized. The J gene is TRBJ1-1, the V gene TRBV3-1; no clear D. CDR1 is LGHDT, CDR2 YNNKEL, per germline (reference sequence). The CDR3 sequence is 13 residues long. V shed 0 bases and J shed 5 bases, with 7 bases lying between them. The CDR3 region has the DNA TGTGCCAGCAGCCAAGATCGAGGGACTGAAGCTTTCTTT. Amino acid sequence: CASSQDRGTEAFF.

This clonotype was seen repeatedly, ten times or more. V gene TRBV18 combines with J gene TRBJ2-2; no clear D. V lost 5 bases to trimming and J lost 3 bases, with 10 bases between them. The V gene's germline CDR1 is KGHSH and CDR2 LQKENI. The CDR3 length is 14 residues. CDR3 protein: CASSSKTDTGELFF. CDR3 DNA sequence: TGTGCCAGCTCATCCAAGACGGACACCGGGGAGCTGTTTTTT.

In this sample, this clonotype turned up many times. In nucleotides, the CDR3 is TGTGCCAGTAGTATAAAAGTTGATTCGGGTAATGAGCAGTTCTTC. Translation: CASSIKVDSGNEQFF. J is TRBJ2-1 and V is TRBV19; unclear D gene. CDR3 length: 15 residues. V was pared by 2 bases and J by 7 bases, with 15 bases between. Germline CDR1 LNHDA, CDR2 SQIVND (reference sequence).

The V gene is TRBV5-5, the J gene TRBJ2-7; D ambiguous. V shed 2 bases and J shed 7 bases, with 10 bases lying between them. This CDR3 has 12 residues. Germline CDR1 reads SGHKS; CDR2 reads YYEKEE (reference sequence). DNA of the CDR3: TGTGCCAGCAGCTTTTCGCTAGAGGAGCAGTACTTC. Protein sequence: CASSFSLEEQYF. The whole variable domain, remainder taken from reference TRBV5-5 and TRBJ2-7, is DAGVTQSPTHLIKTRGQQVTLRCSPISGHKSVSWYQQVLGQGPQFIFQYYEKEERGRGNFPDRFSARQFPNYSSELNVNALLLGDSALYLCASSFSLEEQYFGPGTRLTVT.

The chain recombines TRBV11-1 with TRBJ2-4; a possible D gene is TRBD2 (6 bases). There are 13 residues in the CDR3. Between the trimmed V and J ends, which lost 3 bases and 3 bases, there was a span of 6 bases. From germline, CDR1 is SGHAT and CDR2 FQDESV (reference sequence). The CDR3 loop reads CASSFGGKNIQYF. As DNA, the CDR3 is TGTGCCAGCAGCTTCGGGGGCAAAAACATTCAGTACTTC. Combining the CDR3 with reference TRBV11-1 and TRBJ2-4 gives the whole variable domain EAEVAQSPRYKITEKSQAVAFWCDPISGHATLYWYRQILGQGPELLVQFQDESVVDDSQLPKDRFSAERLKGVDSTLKIQPAELGDSAMYLCASSFGGKNIQYFGAGTRLSVL.

This clonotype was picked up many times. The V gene is TRBV18, the J gene TRBJ1-1, with 7 bases aligning to TRBD1. The ends lost 3 bases at V and 8 bases at J; junction bases unmatched: 12. CDR1 KGHSH and CDR2 LQKENI come from the germline V gene. This CDR3 has 15 amino acids. CDR3 amino acids: CASSPYRGSYEEAFF. The CDR3 DNA follows: TGTGCCAGCTCACCCTACAGGGGTTCGTACGAGGAAGCTTTCTTT.

This clonotype was seen only a few times. The V call is TRBV6-6, the J call TRBJ2-2, with D possibly called TRBD1 or TRBD2 (5 bases each). Germline V CDR1 and CDR2: MNHNY, SVGAGI (reference sequence). The germline V and J ends were trimmed by 7 bases and 6 bases, with 15 bases remaining between them. This CDR3 has 14 amino acids. CDR3 sequence: CASILAPQAGELFF. The CDR3 DNA sequence: TGTGCCAGCATCCTAGCCCCACAGGCCGGGGAGCTGTTTTTT.

This clonotype was counted a few times. The chain employs TRBV6-2 or TRBV6-3 and TRBJ2-3; 9 bases line up with TRBD2. Germline V lookup: CDR1 MNHEY, CDR2 SVGEGT. This CDR3 comprises 14 residues. Trimming at V came to 5 bases and at J to 4 bases, leaving 4 bases not matched to a gene. CDR3 loop: CASSRGGAPDTQYF. As DNA, the CDR3 is TGTGCCAGCAGTCGCGGGGGGGCCCCAGATACGCAGTATTTT.

This clonotype was seen just once. The chain couples TRBV6-5 to TRBJ2-7; 9 positions match TRBD1. V lost 2 bases to trimming and J lost 2 bases; unmatched junction nucleotides: 4. Germline assignment: CDR1 MNHEY and CDR2 SVGAGI. This CDR3 spans 15 amino acids. The CDR3 loop is CASSYKDRGTYEQYF. In DNA form, the CDR3 reads TGTGCCAGCAGTTACAAGGACAGGGGAACCTACGAGCAGTACTTC.

The CDR3 bases are TGTGCCAGCAGTCCGCCCGGCGGGGTCGCTCAGCAGTACTTC. It specifies CASSPPGGVAQQYF. V usage is TRBV5-4 and J usage is TRBJ2-7; TRBD2 is a possible D gene (6 bases). Trimming removed 5 bases from V and 8 bases from J, with 20 bases in between. Germline loops: CDR1 SGHNT, CDR2 YYREEE (reference sequence). This CDR3 is 14 amino acids long.

This clonotype was recorded many times. Mismatch with germline at one junction end may stem from a read error. The rearrangement links TRBV2 to TRBJ2-7; weak D call: TRBD2 (6 bases). The germline gives CDR1 SNHLY, CDR2 FYNNEI. CDR3 length: 13 residues. The CDR3 spells CASSEGRSWGVNF. CDR3 coding DNA: TGTGCCAGCAGTGAAGGACGCTCATGGGGGGTCAACTTC.

There are many counts of this clonotype. The CDR3 reads CASSLGGGAIQYF. CDR3 DNA sequence: TGTGCCAGCAGCTTGGGCGGGGGTGCCATTCAGTACTTC. The genes are TRBV7-3 and TRBJ2-4, with 7 bases matching TRBD2. The CDR3 is made up of 13 amino acids. V trimming: 3 bases; J trimming: 9 bases; junction bases outside the gene matches: 5. Germline CDR1 SGHTA, CDR2 FQGTGA.

This clonotype was seen a handful of times. This chain connects TRBV29-1 to TRBJ2-5, with 7 positions matching TRBD1. Germline CDR1 is SQVTM and CDR2 is ANQGSEA. CDR3 length: 12 amino acids. Trimming took 8 bases from V and 3 from J; bases not matched to a gene: 6. In DNA form, the CDR3 reads TGCAGCTGCCGACAGGGAAAAGAGACCCAGTACTTC. This sequence encodes CSCRQGKETQYF.

This clonotype was observed many times. The CDR3 loop is CASRSGGTSSYNEQFF. In nucleotides, the CDR3 is TGTGCCAGCAGATCGGGGGGGACGTCTTCCTACAATGAGCAGTTCTTC. This sequence joins TRBV27 and TRBJ2-1, with 8 bases identical to TRBD2. Per the germline V gene, CDR1 is MNHEY and CDR2 is SMNVEV (reference sequence). The ends lost 6 bases at V and 1 base at J; junction bases unmatched: 8. The CDR3 sequence is 16 residues long.

This clonotype was seen more than once but under ten times. The rearrangement joins TRBV12-3 or TRBV12-4 to TRBJ2-3; a weak D match, TRBD1 (6 bases). The CDR3 runs to 15 residues. Trimming left V 5 bases short and J 4 bases short, with 16 bases between. CDR3 region: CASSPRQVPPDTQYF. In DNA, the CDR3 is TGTGCCAGCAGTCCGCGACAGGTACCCCCAGATACGCAGTATTTT.

The sample holds many counts of this clonotype. This sequence joins TRBV4-3 and TRBJ2-2; a weak D match, TRBD2 (5 bases). This CDR3 spans 16 amino acids. V lost 1 base, J lost 0 bases, and 9 bases lay in between. Germline V gene sequence: CDR1 LGHNA, CDR2 YSLEER. The CDR3, as DNA: TGCGCCAGCAGCCAAGTAGGGAGAACGAACACCGGGGAGCTGTTTTTT. This gives the protein CASSQVGRTNTGELFF.

This clonotype has only a few counts. The J gene is TRBJ2-2, the V gene TRBV29-1, with 7 nucleotides matching TRBD1. The junction had 4 bases not matched to a gene; V was cut back by 3 bases and J by 6 bases. The CDR3 consists of 13 residues. Germline V gives CDR1 SQVTM, CDR2 ANQGSEA. CDR3 residues: CSVESQGAGELFF. For the CDR3, the DNA is TGCAGCGTTGAGAGCCAGGGGGCCGGGGAGCTGTTTTTT.

This clonotype was seen ten or more times. The chain uses TRBV7-9 and TRBJ2-5; 9 bases match TRBD2. Per the germline V gene, CDR1 is SEHNR and CDR2 is FQNEAQ (reference sequence). The CDR3 has 16 amino acids. V lost 2 bases and J lost 4; bases outside the gene matches: 8. The CDR3 coding sequence is TGTGCCAGCAGCTTACTTAGCGGGGGCCCGGGAGAGACCCAGTACTTC. This translates into CASSLLSGGPGETQYF.

As for this clonotype: A much larger clone lies a single base off, so this may be a read error. The missing conserved phenylalanine or tryptophan at the end of this CDR3 makes a read error likely. The chain is built from TRBV24-1 and TRBJ2-1; D might be TRBD1 (6 bases). The germline CDR1 and CDR2 sequences are KGHDR and SFDVKD. This CDR3 is built from 13 residues. V was shortened by 6 bases and J by 10 bases, with 15 bases between the two germline ends. The CDR3 here is CATSLNWGREQFI. In nucleotides, the CDR3 is TGTGCCACCAGTTTAAACTGGGGGCGAGAGCAGTTCATC.

In this sample, this clonotype turned up many times. The chain links TRBV2 to TRBJ2-3; TRBD1 agrees at 8 bases. The CDR3 contains 19 residues. V lost 8 bases, J lost 6 bases, and 25 bases stayed unmatched. Per germline, CDR1 SNHLY and CDR2 FYNNEI. This CDR3 is CASRPGTWADRVGRDTQYF. Here the CDR3 DNA reads TGTGCCAGCCGCCCCGGGACCTGGGCGGACAGGGTGGGAAGGGATACGCAGTATTTT.